The rows below give T cell receptor beta chains drawn from one sample of a study of blood T cell repertoires in COVID-19. Sequencing was performed with immunoSEQ multiplex PCR; in TCRdb, only in-frame clones are kept and a portion is missing. The data show hundreds of thousands of clones, 85% to 90% seen once. Specimen: peripheral blood. Receptor source: a woman in her sixties or seventies with COVID-19, enrolled during active disease. Each CDR3 is given without its conserved first and last residue. A D gene is named only where the DNA matches it firmly.

D | J | V | length | CDR3
TRBD2 | TRBJ2-5 | TRBV27 | 14 | ASSLSSGGYPGAQY
TRBD1 | TRBJ1-4 | TRBV5-5 | 15 | ASSLRDRGFSNEKLF
TRBD1 | TRBJ1-5 | TRBV12-5 | 15 | ASGSAQGAESNQPQH
TRBD2 | TRBJ2-1 | TRBV7-2 | 16 | ASSLVVGSGGAYNEQF
- | TRBJ1-1 | TRBV5-5 | 15 | ASSLEVGAFMNTEAF
- | TRBJ2-4 | TRBV11-3 | 14 | ASRRRRFRAKNIQY
- | TRBJ1-4 | TRBV4-1 | 14 | ASSQDWRPFDEKLF
- | TRBJ2-7 | TRBV25-1 | 11 | ASSAGRGIEQY
- | TRBJ1-3 | TRBV4-3 | 13 | ASSQDGGSGNTIY
- | TRBJ1-2 | TRBV6-5 | 13 | ASKKNPTANYGYT
TRBD2 | TRBJ2-2 | TRBV27 | 14 | ATQLAGGISTGELF
- | TRBJ2-7 | TRBV5-1 | 10 | ASSENSGEQY
- | TRBJ1-3 | TRBV5-1 | 9 | ASRGENTIY
TRBD1 | TRBJ1-6 | TRBV27 | 13 | ASSFTDRGDSPLH
- | TRBJ2-2 | TRBV9 | 11 | ASSGSGTGELF
TRBD1 | TRBJ2-7 | TRBV4-2 | 14 | ASSQVSGTGRVEQY
- | TRBJ2-2 | TRBV28 | 7 | GLTGELF
TRBD2 | TRBJ2-7 | TRBV3-1/TRBV3-2 | 16 | ASSSRNPIAGGSYEQY
- | TRBJ1-4 | TRBV21-1 | 12 | ASSKDSRNEKLF
TRBD1 | TRBJ1-2 | TRBV11-2 | 14 | ASSLIRQGPNYGYT
- | TRBJ1-2 | TRBV18 | 12 | ASSPPAGNYGYT
- | TRBJ2-3 | TRBV29-1 | 10 | SVPWTGDREY
TRBD2 | TRBJ2-3 | TRBV6-1 | 14 | ASSEWLAGSLDTQY
- | TRBJ2-2 | TRBV3-1/TRBV3-2 | 12 | ASSQEFLTGELF
TRBD1 | TRBJ1-5 | TRBV27 | 13 | ASSLLRDRNQPQH
TRBD2 | TRBJ2-7 | TRBV6-5 | 12 | ASSPSGSSYEQY
TRBD2 | TRBJ2-2 | TRBV4-3 | 12 | ASRETSGDGELF
TRBD1 | TRBJ2-3 | TRBV3-1/TRBV3-2 | 17 | ASSQDKRDRPHNTDTQY
- | TRBJ1-4 | TRBV9 | 12 | ASSPGTMDEKLF
TRBD1 | TRBJ1-2 | TRBV7-8 | 14 | ASSRDRGLTNYGYT
TRBD1 | TRBJ1-5 | TRBV6-4 | 13 | ASSSDRGCNQPQH